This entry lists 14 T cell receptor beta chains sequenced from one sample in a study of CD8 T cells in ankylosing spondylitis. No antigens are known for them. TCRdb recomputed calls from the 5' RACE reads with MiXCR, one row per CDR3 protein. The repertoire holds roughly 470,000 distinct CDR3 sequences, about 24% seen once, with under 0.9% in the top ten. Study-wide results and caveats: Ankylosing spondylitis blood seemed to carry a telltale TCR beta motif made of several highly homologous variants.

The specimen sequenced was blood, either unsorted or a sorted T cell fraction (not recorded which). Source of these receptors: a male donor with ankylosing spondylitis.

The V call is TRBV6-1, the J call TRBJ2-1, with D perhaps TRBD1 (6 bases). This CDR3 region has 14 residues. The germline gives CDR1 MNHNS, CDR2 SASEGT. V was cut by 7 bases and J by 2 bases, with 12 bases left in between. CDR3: CASTPGAPYNEQFF. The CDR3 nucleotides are TGTGCCAGCACCCCAGGGGCCCCCTACAATGAGCAGTTCTTC.

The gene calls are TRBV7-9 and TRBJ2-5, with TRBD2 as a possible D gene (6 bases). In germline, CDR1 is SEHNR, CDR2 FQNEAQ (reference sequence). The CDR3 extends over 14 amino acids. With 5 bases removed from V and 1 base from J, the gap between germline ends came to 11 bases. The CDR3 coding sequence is TGTGCCAGCAGCCTTACGGGGGTCCAAGAGACCCAGTACTTC. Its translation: CASSLTGVQETQYF.

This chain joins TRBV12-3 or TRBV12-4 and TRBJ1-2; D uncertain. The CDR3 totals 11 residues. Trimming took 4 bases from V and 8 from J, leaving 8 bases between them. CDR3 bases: TGTGCCAGCAGTTCCCTCGAAGGCTACACCTTC. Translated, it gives CASSSLEGYTF.

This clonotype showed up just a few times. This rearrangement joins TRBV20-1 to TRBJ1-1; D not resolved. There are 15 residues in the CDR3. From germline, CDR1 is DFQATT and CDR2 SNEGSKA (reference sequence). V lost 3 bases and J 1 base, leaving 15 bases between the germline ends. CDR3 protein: CSARNQVEGNTEAFF. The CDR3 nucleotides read TGCAGTGCTAGGAACCAGGTGGAGGGGAACACTGAAGCTTTCTTT.

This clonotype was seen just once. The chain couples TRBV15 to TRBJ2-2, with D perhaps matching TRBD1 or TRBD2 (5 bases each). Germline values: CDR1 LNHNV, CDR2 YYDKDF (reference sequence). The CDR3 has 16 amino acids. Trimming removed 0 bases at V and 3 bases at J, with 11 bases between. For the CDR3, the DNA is TGTGCCACCAGCAGAGATCCCTTGGGGGACACCGGGGAGCTGTTTTTT. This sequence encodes CATSRDPLGDTGELFF.

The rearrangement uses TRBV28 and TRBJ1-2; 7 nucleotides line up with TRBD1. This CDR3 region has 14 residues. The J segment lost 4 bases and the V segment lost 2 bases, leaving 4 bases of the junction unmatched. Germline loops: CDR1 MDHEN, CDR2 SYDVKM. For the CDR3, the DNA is TGTGCCAGCAGTTTACCAGGGGGGCTCTATGGCTACACCTTC. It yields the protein CASSLPGGLYGYTF.

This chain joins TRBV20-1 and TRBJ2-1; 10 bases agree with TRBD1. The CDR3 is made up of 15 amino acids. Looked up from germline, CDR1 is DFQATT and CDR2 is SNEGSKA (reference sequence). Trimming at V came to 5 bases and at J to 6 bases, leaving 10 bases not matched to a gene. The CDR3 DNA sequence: TGCAGTGCTCCCACCCGGGACAGGGGAATCAATGAGCAGTTCTTC. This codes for CSAPTRDRGINEQFF.

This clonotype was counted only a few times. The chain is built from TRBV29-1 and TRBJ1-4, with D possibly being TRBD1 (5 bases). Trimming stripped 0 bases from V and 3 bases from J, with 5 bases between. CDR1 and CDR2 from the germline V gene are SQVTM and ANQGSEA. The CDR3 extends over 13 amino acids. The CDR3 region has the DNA TGCAGCGTTGAAGACAGGGCTAATGAAAAACTGTTTTTT. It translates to CSVEDRANEKLFF.

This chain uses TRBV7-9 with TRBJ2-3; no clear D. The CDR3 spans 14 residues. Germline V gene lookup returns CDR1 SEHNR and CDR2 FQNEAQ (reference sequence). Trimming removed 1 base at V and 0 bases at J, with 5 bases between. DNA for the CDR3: TGTGCCAGCAGCTTAGTCTATAGCACAGATACGCAGTATTTT. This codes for CASSLVYSTDTQYF.

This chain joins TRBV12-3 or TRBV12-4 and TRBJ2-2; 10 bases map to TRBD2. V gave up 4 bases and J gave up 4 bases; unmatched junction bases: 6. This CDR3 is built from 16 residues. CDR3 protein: CASSWRTSGLTGELFF. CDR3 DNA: TGTGCCAGCAGTTGGCGGACTAGCGGCCTCACCGGGGAGCTGTTTTTT.

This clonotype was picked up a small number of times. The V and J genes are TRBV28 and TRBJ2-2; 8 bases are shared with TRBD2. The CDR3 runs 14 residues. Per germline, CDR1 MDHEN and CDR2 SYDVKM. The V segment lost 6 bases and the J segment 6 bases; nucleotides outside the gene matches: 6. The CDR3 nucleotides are TGTGCCAGCAGCCCCGCGGGGGGCCCCGGGGAGCTGTTTTTT. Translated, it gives CASSPAGGPGELFF.

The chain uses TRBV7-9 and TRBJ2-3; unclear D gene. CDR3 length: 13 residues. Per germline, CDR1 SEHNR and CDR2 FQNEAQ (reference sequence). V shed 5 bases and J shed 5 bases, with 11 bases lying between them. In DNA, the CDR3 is TGTGCCAGCAGCGGCCTAAGTGTAGATACGCAGTATTTT. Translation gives CASSGLSVDTQYF.

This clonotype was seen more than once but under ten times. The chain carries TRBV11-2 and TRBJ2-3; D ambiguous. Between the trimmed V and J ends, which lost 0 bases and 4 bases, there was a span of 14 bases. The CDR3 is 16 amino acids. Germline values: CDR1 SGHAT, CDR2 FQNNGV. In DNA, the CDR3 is TGTGCCAGCAGCTTAGATCCTTCGGGTAGATCAGATACGCAGTATTTT. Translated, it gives CASSLDPSGRSDTQYF.

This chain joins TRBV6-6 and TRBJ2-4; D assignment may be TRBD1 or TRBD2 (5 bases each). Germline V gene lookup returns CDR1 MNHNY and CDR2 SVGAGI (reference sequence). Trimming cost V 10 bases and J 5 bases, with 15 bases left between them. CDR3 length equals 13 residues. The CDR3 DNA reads TGTGCCACGGGACGGACTGTAGAAAACATTCAGTACTTC. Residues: CATGRTVENIQYF.